The 17 T cell receptor beta chains reported below all come from one sample, sequenced in a study of blood T cell repertoires in COVID-19. The method was immunoSEQ multiplex PCR; TCRdb's version includes in-frame clones alone and lacks a portion of them. Here the sample spans over 150,000 clones, 70% to 90% being singletons. Sequencing was performed on peripheral blood. The receptors shown here come from a man aged 18-30 years who had recovered from COVID-19.

This chain joins TRBV7-2 and TRBJ2-1; 7 positions match TRBD1. The V segment lost 4 bases and the J segment 8 bases; nucleotides outside the gene matches: 5. The CDR3 covers 13 residues. In germline, CDR1 is SGHTA, CDR2 FQGNSA. The CDR3 protein is CASSYRTGDEQFF. CDR3 DNA: TGTGCCAGCAGCTATAGAACAGGGGATGAGCAGTTCTTC.

CDR3 coding DNA: TGTGCCAGCATGCAGGCAGATACGCAGTATTTT. Its translation is CASMQADTQYF. J is TRBJ2-3 and V is TRBV2; D gene uncertain. Germline V lookup: CDR1 SNHLY, CDR2 FYNNEI. Trimming left V 7 bases short and J 4 bases short, with 6 bases between. This CDR3 has 11 residues.

The rearrangement links TRBV29-1 to TRBJ1-1, with TRBD1 matching 10 bases. This CDR3 region has 16 residues. CDR1 is SQVTM and CDR2 is ANQGSEA in the germline V gene. V was pared by 5 bases and J by 4 bases, with 13 bases of the junction left unmatched. CDR3 sequence reads: CSVRGDRGRGSTEAFF. The CDR3 nucleotides are TGCAGCGTTCGAGGGGACAGGGGCCGCGGTAGCACTGAAGCTTTCTTT. Full variable domain (missing parts from reference TRBV29-1 and TRBJ1-1): SAVISQKPSRDICQRGTSLTIQCQVDSQVTMMFWYRQQPGQSLTLIATANQGSEATYESGFVIDKFPISRPNLTFSTLTVSNMSPEDSSIYLCSVRGDRGRGSTEAFFGQGTRLTVV.

The chain recombines TRBV19 with TRBJ2-5; maybe TRBD1 (5 bases). Germline V gene sequence: CDR1 LNHDA, CDR2 SQIVND (reference sequence). The CDR3 consists of 17 residues. V lost 3 bases and J lost 5, with 22 bases in between. The CDR3 DNA follows: TGTGCCAGTAGTATTAGGTCCCGACAGTCACCCCGGGAGACCCAGTACTTC. Amino acids: CASSIRSRQSPRETQYF.

The chain links TRBV29-1 to TRBJ1-2; D perhaps matches TRBD1 (6 bases). The length of the CDR3 is 12 residues. Trimming removed 3 bases from V and 7 bases from J, with 12 bases in between. Looked up from germline, CDR1 is SQVTM and CDR2 is ANQGSEA. CDR3 residues: CSVDSGGLGYTF. CDR3 nucleotide sequence: TGCAGCGTTGACTCGGGGGGCCTTGGCTACACCTTC.

The chain links TRBV28 to TRBJ2-7, with 10 positions matching TRBD2. CDR1 MDHEN and CDR2 SYDVKM come from the germline V gene. V gave up 4 bases and J gave up 6 bases; unmatched junction bases: 9. The CDR3 covers 15 residues. CDR3 protein: CASSSHLAGVVEQYF. The CDR3 coding sequence is TGTGCCAGCAGTTCTCATCTAGCGGGAGTGGTCGAGCAGTACTTC.

The chain joins TRBV9 to TRBJ2-7; D is possibly TRBD2 (7 bases). The CDR3 is 15 amino acids. With 3 bases removed from V and 6 bases from J, the gap between germline ends came to 19 bases. CDR1 is SGDLS and CDR2 is YYNGEE in the germline V gene. CDR3 protein: CASSAARGGGSEQYF. DNA of the CDR3: TGTGCCAGCAGCGCTGCGCGGGGAGGGGGGTCCGAGCAGTACTTC.

V gene TRBV19 combines with J gene TRBJ1-1, with TRBD1 matching 8 bases. The V gene's germline CDR1 is LNHDA and CDR2 SQIVND (reference sequence). The CDR3 covers 15 residues. V shed 4 bases and J 0 bases; nucleotides not matched to a gene: 4. DNA for the CDR3: TGTGCCAGTAGTAGACAGGGGTGGATGAACACTGAAGCTTTCTTT. Amino acid sequence: CASSRQGWMNTEAFF.

V usage is TRBV12-3 or TRBV12-4 and J usage is TRBJ1-5; 10 nucleotides line up with TRBD1. There are 13 residues in the CDR3. Germline trimming cut 5 bases from V and 10 bases from J; bases unmatched to any gene: 5. The CDR3 nucleotides read TGTGCCAGCAGTGGACAGGGGGACCTCCCCCAGCATTTT. It yields the protein CASSGQGDLPQHF.

The count of this clone is one. Other DNA variants within this sample encode the same CDR3. V usage is TRBV5-1 and J usage is TRBJ2-7; TRBD1 agrees at 11 bases. The CDR3 is 14 residues long. V lost 3 bases to trimming and J lost 2 bases; unmatched junction nucleotides: 1. Per germline, CDR1 SGHRS and CDR2 YFSETQ. The CDR3: CASSSGQGAYEQYF. As DNA, the CDR3 is TGCGCCAGCAGCTCGGGACAGGGGGCCTACGAGCAGTACTTC.

This chain links TRBV24-1 with TRBJ2-1, with 12 bases that match TRBD1. This CDR3 region has 15 residues. V trimming: 3 bases; J trimming: 10 bases; junction bases outside the gene matches: 6. Germline V gene data show CDR1 as KGHDR and CDR2 as SFDVKD. CDR3 DNA: TGTGCCACCAGTGATCAAGGGACAGGGGGCGTGGAGCAGTTCTTC. Protein sequence: CATSDQGTGGVEQFF.

The V and J genes are TRBV6-2 or TRBV6-3 and TRBJ2-1; tentatively, D is TRBD1 (5 bases). CDR3 length equals 13 residues. V was pared by 6 bases and J by 9 bases, with 15 bases between. The germline gives CDR1 MNHEY, CDR2 SVGEGT. This CDR3 reads CASSPSLQVEQFF. The CDR3 DNA is TGTGCCAGCAGCCCCTCCCTACAGGTTGAGCAGTTCTTC.

This clone showed up just once. The chain has TRBV7-9 and TRBJ2-3; D uncertain. This CDR3 region has 13 residues. CDR1 and CDR2 from the germline V gene are SEHNR and FQNEAQ (reference sequence). The V end lost 5 bases, the J end lost 5 bases, and 11 bases lay between the germline ends. The CDR3 loop reads CASSPGSGDTQYF. The CDR3 bases are TGTGCCAGCAGCCCCGGGTCGGGAGATACGCAGTATTTT. The full variable domain, completed using reference TRBV7-9 and TRBJ2-3, is DTGVSQNPRHKITKRGQNVTFRCDPISEHNRLYWYRQTLGQGPEFLTYFQNEAQLEKSRLLSDRFSAERPKGSFSTLEIQRTEQGDSAMYLCASSPGSGDTQYFGPGTRLTVL.

This rearrangement joins TRBV7-2 to TRBJ2-1, with TRBD2 matching over 8 bases. This CDR3 is built from 12 residues. Germline V gene data show CDR1 as SGHTA and CDR2 as FQGNSA. V dropped 9 bases and J dropped 7; count of bases not matched to a gene: 5. DNA for the CDR3: TGTGCCAGTACGGGCGGGAGGAATGAGCAGTTCTTC. Translated: CASTGGRNEQFF.

Here the CDR3 reads CATSRADSYNEKLFF. The DNA for the CDR3 is TGTGCCACCAGCAGAGCGGACAGTTATAATGAAAAACTGTTTTTT. This rearrangement joins TRBV15 to TRBJ1-4; the D gene is possibly TRBD1 (6 bases). The V and J ends lost 1 base and 4 bases respectively, with 10 bases between them. Looked up from germline, CDR1 is LNHNV and CDR2 is YYDKDF (reference sequence). The CDR3 is 15 residues long. Combining the CDR3 with reference TRBV15 and TRBJ1-4 gives the whole variable domain DAMVIQNPRYQVTQFGKPVTLSCSQTLNHNVMYWYQQKSSQAPKLLFHYYDKDFNNEADTPDNFQSRRPNTSFCFLDIRSPGLGDTAMYLCATSRADSYNEKLFFGSGTQLSVL.

This rearrangement joins TRBV7-2 to TRBJ1-1; TRBD1 aligns across 10 bases. The V and J ends lost 3 bases and 2 bases, in that order; junction bases with no gene match: 6. The CDR3 extends over 16 amino acids. Germline CDR1 SGHTA, CDR2 FQGNSA. The CDR3 region is CASSFRQGAFNTEAFF. CDR3 nucleotides: TGTGCCAGCAGCTTTAGACAGGGGGCTTTCAACACTGAAGCTTTCTTT.

This clone was observed a single time. The chain carries TRBV2 and TRBJ2-7; unclear D gene. Trimming cost V 7 bases and J 2 bases, with 9 bases left between them. CDR3 length: 12 amino acids. Germline loops: CDR1 SNHLY, CDR2 FYNNEI. CDR3 amino acids: CASNGGPYEQYF. DNA for the CDR3: TGTGCCAGCAACGGCGGCCCCTACGAGCAGTACTTC.